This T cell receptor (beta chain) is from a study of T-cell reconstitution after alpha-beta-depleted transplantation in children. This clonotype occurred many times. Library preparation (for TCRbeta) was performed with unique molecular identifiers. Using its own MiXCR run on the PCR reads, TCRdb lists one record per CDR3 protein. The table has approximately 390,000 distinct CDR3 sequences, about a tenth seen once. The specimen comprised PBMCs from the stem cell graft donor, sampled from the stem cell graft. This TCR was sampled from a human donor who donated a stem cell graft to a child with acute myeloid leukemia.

The CDR3 coding sequence is TGTGCCAGCAGCTTGTCCTACGGAGACAATGAGCAGTTCTTC. This translates into CASSLSYGDNEQFF. The chain links TRBV7-9 to TRBJ2-1, with D unclear. The CDR3 is 14 amino acids. The germline V gene encodes CDR1 SEHNR and CDR2 FQNEAQ (reference sequence). Trimming cost V 3 bases and J 5 bases, with 11 bases left between them.